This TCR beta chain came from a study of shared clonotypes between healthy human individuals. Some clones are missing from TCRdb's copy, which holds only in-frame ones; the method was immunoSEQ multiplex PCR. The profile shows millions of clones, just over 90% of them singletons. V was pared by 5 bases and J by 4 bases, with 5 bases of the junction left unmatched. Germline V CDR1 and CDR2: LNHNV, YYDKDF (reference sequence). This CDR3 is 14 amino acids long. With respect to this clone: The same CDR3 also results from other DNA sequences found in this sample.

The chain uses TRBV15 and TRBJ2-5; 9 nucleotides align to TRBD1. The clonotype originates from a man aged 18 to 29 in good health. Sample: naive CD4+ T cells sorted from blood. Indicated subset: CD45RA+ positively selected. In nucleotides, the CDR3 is TGTGCCACCAGCTGGGGACAGGGAGGAGAGACCCAGTACTTC. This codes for CATSWGQGGETQYF.